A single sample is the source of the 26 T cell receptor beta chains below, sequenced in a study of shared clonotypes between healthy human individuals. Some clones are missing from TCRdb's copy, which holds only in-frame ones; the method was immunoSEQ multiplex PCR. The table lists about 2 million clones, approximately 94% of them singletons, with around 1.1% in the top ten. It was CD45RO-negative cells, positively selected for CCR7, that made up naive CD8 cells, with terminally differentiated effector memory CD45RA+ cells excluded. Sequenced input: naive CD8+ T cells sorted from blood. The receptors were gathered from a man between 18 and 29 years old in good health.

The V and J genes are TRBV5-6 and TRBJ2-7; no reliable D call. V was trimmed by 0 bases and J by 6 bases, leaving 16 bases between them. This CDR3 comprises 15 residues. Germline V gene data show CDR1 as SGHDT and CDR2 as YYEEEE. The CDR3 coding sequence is TGTGCCAGCAGCTTGGGCCCAGGATCGTTACGCGAGCAGTACTTC. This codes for CASSLGPGSLREQYF.

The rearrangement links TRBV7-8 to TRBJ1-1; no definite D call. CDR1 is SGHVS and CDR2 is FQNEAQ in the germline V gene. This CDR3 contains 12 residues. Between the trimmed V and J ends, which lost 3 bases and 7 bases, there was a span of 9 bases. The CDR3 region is CASSFDKGEAFF. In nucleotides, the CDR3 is TGTGCCAGCAGCTTTGATAAAGGTGAAGCTTTCTTT.

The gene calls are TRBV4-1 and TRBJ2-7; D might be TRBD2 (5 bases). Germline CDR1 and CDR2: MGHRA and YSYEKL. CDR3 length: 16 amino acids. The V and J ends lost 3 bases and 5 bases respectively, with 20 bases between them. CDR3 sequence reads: CASSHPPSGSPDEQYF. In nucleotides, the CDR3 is TGCGCCAGCAGCCACCCCCCCAGCGGCAGTCCAGACGAGCAGTACTTC.

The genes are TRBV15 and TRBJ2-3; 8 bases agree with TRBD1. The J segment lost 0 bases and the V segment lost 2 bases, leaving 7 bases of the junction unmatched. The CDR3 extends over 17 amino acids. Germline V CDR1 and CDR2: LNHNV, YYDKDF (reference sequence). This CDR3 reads CATSRWGTGASTDTQYF. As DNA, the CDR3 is TGTGCCACCAGCAGATGGGGGACAGGAGCTAGCACAGATACGCAGTATTTT. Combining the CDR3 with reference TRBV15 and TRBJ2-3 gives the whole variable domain DAMVIQNPRYQVTQFGKPVTLSCSQTLNHNVMYWYQQKSSQAPKLLFHYYDKDFNNEADTPDNFQSRRPNTSFCFLDIRSPGLGDTAMYLCATSRWGTGASTDTQYFGPGTRLTVL.

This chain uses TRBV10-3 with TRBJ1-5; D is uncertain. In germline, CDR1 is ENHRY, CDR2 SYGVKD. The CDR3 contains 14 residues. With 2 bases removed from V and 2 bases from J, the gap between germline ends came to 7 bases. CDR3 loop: CAISEGEGNQPQHF. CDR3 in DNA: TGTGCCATCAGTGAGGGGGAGGGCAATCAGCCCCAGCATTTT.

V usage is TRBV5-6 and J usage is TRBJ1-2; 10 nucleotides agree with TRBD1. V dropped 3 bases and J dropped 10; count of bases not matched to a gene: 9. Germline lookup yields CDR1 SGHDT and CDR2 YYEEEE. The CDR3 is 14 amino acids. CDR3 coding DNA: TGTGCCAGCAGCTCCCTCTCGGACAGGGGGGACTACACCTTC. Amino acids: CASSSLSDRGDYTF.

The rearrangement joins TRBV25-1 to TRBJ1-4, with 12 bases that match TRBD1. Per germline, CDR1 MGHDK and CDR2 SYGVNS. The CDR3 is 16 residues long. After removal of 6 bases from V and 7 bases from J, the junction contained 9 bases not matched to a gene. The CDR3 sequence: CASRPTLGQGAEKLFF. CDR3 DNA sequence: TGTGCCAGCAGACCAACGCTGGGACAGGGGGCTGAAAAACTGTTTTTT.

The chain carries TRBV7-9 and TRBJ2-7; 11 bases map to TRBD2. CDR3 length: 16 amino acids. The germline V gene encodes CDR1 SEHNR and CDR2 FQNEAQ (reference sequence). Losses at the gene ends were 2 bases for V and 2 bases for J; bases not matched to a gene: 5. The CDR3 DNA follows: TGTGCCAGCAGCTTACCAACTAGCGGGGGCACCTACGAGCAGTACTTC. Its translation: CASSLPTSGGTYEQYF.

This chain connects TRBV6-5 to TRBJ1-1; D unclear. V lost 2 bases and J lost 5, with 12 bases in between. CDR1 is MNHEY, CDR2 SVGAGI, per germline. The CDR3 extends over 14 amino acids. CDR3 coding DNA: TGTGCCAGCAGTTACGCCTCTAGTCAGACTGAAGCTTTCTTT. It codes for CASSYASSQTEAFF.

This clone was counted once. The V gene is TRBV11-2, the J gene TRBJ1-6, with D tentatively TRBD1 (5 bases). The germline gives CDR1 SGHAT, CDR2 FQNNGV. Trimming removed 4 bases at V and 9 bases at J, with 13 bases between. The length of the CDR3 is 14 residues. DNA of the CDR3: TGTGCCAGCAGCTGGACCCGGGACGGTTCACCCCTCCACTTT. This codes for CASSWTRDGSPLHF.

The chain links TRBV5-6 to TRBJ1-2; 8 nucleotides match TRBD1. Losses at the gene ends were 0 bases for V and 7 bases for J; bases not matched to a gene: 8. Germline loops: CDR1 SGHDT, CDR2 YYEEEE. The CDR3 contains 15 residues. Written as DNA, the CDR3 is TGTGCCAGCAGCTTGGAACAGGGGGACTGGTCTGGCTACACCTTC. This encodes CASSLEQGDWSGYTF.

CDR3 DNA sequence: TGTGCCAGCAGCTTAGATGGTGCAGGGGCAGGTGAAAAACTGTTTTTT. This codes for CASSLDGAGAGEKLFF. This chain links TRBV7-9 with TRBJ1-4; TRBD1 might be the D (6 bases). CDR1 and CDR2 (germline): SEHNR, FQNEAQ (reference sequence). The CDR3 has 16 residues. The V and J ends lost 1 base and 7 bases respectively, with 16 bases between them.

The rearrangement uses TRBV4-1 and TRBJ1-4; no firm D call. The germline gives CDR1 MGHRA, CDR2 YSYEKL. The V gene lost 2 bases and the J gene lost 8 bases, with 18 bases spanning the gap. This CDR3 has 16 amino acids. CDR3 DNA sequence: TGCGCCAGCAGCCAACTGGGATGGGCAGTCTCCGAAAAACTGTTTTTT. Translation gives CASSQLGWAVSEKLFF.

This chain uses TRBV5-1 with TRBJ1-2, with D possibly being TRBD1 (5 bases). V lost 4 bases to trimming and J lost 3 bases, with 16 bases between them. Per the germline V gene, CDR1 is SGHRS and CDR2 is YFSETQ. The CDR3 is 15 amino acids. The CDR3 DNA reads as TGCGCCAGCAGCCCAGCAGGGAGTTGGGACTATGGCTACACCTTC. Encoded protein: CASSPAGSWDYGYTF.

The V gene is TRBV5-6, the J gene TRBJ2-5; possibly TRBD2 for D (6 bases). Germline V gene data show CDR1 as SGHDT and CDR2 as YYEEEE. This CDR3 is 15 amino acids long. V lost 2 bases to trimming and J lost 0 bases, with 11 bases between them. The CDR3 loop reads CASSFAGNYQETQYF. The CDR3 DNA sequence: TGTGCCAGCAGCTTCGCGGGAAACTACCAAGAGACCCAGTACTTC.

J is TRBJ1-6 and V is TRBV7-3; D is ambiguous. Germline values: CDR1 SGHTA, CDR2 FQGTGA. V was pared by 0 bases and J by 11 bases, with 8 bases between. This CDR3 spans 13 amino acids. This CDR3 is CASSLTVTAPLHF. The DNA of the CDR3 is TGTGCCAGCAGCTTAACTGTAACGGCACCCCTCCACTTT.

The CDR3 loop is CASSPLTSGGPAPYEQYF. CDR3 nucleotide sequence: TGTGCCAGCAGTCCCTTGACTAGCGGGGGGCCAGCACCCTACGAGCAGTACTTC. The chain couples TRBV27 to TRBJ2-7; 13 bases line up with TRBD2. The CDR3 consists of 18 residues. Germline V gives CDR1 MNHEY, CDR2 SMNVEV (reference sequence). The trim removed 5 bases at V and 2 bases at J, leaving 12 bases unmatched.

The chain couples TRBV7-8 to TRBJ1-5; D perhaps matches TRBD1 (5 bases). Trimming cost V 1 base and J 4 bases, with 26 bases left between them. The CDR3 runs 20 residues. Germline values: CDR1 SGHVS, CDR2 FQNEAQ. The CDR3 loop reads CASSLDAGSGVQTPNQPQHF. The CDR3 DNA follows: TGTGCCAGCAGCTTAGACGCAGGGTCCGGAGTCCAGACGCCTAATCAGCCCCAGCATTTT.

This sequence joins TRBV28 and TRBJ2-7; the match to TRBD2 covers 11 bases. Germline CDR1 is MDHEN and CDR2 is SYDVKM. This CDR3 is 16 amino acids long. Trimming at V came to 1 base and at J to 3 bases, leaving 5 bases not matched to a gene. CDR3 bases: TGTGCCAGCAGTTTATTTTCTAGCGGGGGGCGCTACGAGCAGTACTTC. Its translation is CASSLFSSGGRYEQYF. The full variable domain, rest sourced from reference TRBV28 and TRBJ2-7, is DVKVTQSSRYLVKRTGEKVFLECVQDMDHENMFWYRQDPGLGLRLIYFSYDVKMKEKGDIPEGYSVSREKKERFSLILESASTNQTSMYLCASSLFSSGGRYEQYFGPGTRLTVT.

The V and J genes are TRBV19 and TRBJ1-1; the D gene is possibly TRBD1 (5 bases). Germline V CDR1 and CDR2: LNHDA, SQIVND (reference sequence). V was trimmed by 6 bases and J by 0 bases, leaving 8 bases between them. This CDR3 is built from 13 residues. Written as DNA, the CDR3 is TGTGCCAGTAGGGAGGGGATGAACACTGAAGCTTTCTTT. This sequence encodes CASREGMNTEAFF. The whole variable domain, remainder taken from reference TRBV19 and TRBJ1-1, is DGGITQSPKYLFRKEGQNVTLSCEQNLNHDAMYWYRQDPGQGLRLIYYSQIVNDFQKGDIAEGYSVSREKKESFPLTVTSAQKNPTAFYLCASREGMNTEAFFGQGTRLTVV.

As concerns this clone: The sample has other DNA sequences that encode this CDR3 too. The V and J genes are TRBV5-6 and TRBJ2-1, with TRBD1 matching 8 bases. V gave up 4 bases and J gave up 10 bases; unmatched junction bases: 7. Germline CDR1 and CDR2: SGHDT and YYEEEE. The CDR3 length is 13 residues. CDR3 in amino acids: CASSPGQGGEQFF. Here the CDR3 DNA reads TGTGCCAGCAGCCCTGGACAGGGTGGCGAGCAGTTCTTC.

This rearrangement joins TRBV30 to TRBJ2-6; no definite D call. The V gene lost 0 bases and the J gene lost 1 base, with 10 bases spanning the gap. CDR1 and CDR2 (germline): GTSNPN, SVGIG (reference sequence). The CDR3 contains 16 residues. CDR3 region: CAWSVLRVSGANVLTF. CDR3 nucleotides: TGTGCCTGGAGTGTACTTCGGGTTTCTGGGGCCAACGTCCTGACTTTC.

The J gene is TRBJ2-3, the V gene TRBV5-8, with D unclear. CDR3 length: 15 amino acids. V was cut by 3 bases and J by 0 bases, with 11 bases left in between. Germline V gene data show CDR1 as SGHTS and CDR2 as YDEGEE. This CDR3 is CASSSETSSTDTQYF. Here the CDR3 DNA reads TGTGCCAGCAGCTCGGAAACTTCTAGCACAGATACGCAGTATTTT.

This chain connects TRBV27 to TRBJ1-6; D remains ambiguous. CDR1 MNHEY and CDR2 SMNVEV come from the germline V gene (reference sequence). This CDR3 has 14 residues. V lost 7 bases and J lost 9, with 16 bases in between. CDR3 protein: CASTLSNGPSPLHF. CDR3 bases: TGTGCCAGCACCCTAAGTAACGGGCCTTCACCCCTCCACTTT.

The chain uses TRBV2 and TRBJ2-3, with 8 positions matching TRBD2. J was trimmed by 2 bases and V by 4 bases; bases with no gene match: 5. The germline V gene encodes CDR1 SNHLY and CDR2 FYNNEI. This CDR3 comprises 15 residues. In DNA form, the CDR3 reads TGTGCCAGCAGTGGTCCAGCGGGGGTCACAGATACGCAGTATTTT. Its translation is CASSGPAGVTDTQYF.

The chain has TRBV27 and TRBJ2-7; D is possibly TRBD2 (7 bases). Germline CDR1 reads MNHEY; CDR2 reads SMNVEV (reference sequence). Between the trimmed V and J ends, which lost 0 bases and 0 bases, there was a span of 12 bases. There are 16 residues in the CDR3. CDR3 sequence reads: CASSLSNGGPSYEQYF. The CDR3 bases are TGTGCCAGCAGTTTATCGAACGGGGGGCCCTCCTACGAGCAGTACTTC.